These T cell receptor beta chains were read from a single sample in a study of T cells in Graves' hyperthyroidism and ophthalmopathy. TCRdb analysed the multiplex PCR reads with MiXCR anew, one entry per CDR3 protein. Of around 350,000 distinct CDR3 sequences in the sample, approximately 18% are singletons; the top ten hold 34%. Sequencing was done on a sample of blood. Receptors were obtained from a woman aged 30 to 39 with Graves' hyperthyroidism that later progressed to Graves' ophthalmopathy. Each CDR3 is given with its conserved first and last residue. Each record gives: J gene, CDR3 length, V gene, D gene, clone size, CDR3 DNA, CDR3 protein. D genes are given only for firm matches. Clone sizes are given selectively: once, few, many, or a class where the clone is expanded.

>TRBJ2-1|18|TRBV19|TRBD2|many
TGTGCCAGTAGTATAGGAGGTAGCGGGGACGTTATCTACAATGAGCAGTTCTTC
CASSIGGSGDVIYNEQFF
>TRBJ2-1|14|TRBV5-1|TRBD2|few
TGCGCCAGCAGCACCCGGACTAGCAACAATGAGCAGTTCTTC
CASSTRTSNNEQFF
>TRBJ1-6|12|TRBV3-1|-|many
TGTGCCAGCAGCCGGATGGATTCACCCCTCCACTTT
CASSRMDSPLHF
>TRBJ2-3|18|TRBV2|TRBD2|many
TGTGCCAGCAGTGAATGGGGGACTAGCGGGGATAACACAGATACGCAGTATTTT
CASSEWGTSGDNTDTQYF
>TRBJ2-3|17|TRBV6-1|-|-
TGTGCCAGCAGTCTCAGGAGGGGGGGGTACGTAGCCGATACGCAGTATTTT
CASSLRRGGYVADTQYF
>TRBJ2-3|14|TRBV6-2/TRBV6-3|-|-
TGTGCCAGCAGCCGGGGGCCTCGCACAGATACGCAGTATTTT
CASSRGPRTDTQYF
>TRBJ2-1|15|TRBV7-9|-|-
TGTGCCAGCAGCTTAGGCGTTCGACAGTACAATGAGCAGTTCTTC
CASSLGVRQYNEQFF
>TRBJ2-5|14|TRBV30|TRBD2|many
TGTGCCTGGACTCGCGGGGGGGCGGTGAAGACCCAGTACTTC
CAWTRGGAVKTQYF
>TRBJ2-7|16|TRBV7-8|TRBD2|many
TGTGCCAGCAGCTTAGGGGGACTAGCGTTTTCGTACGAGCAGTACTTC
CASSLGGLAFSYEQYF
>TRBJ2-3|14|TRBV12-3/TRBV12-4|-|many
TGTGCCAGCAGTTTACAGGGGCCACTCAATACGCAGTATTTT
CASSLQGPLNTQYF
>TRBJ2-2|14|TRBV9|-|few
TGTGCCAGCAGCCAGAGAATAAACACCGGGGAGCTGTTTTTT
CASSQRINTGELFF
>TRBJ1-1|15|TRBV6-1|-|-
TGTGCCAGCAGTGAAGCGCCGACAGGGAACACTGAAGCTTTCTTT
CASSEAPTGNTEAFF
>TRBJ2-1|17|TRBV25-1|TRBD2|-
TGTGCCAGCAGTGAAACCTTGACTAGCGGAGTCTACAATGAGCAGTTCTTC
CASSETLTSGVYNEQFF
>TRBJ2-2|17|TRBV25-1|-|few
TGTGCCAGCAGTCCGGCCTCCCCGGCAGACCCGACCGGGGAGCTGTTTTTT
CASSPASPADPTGELFF
>TRBJ2-7|12|TRBV6-2/TRBV6-3|-|many
TGTGCCAGCAGTTACTCGAGCTACGAGCAGTACTTC
CASSYSSYEQYF
>TRBJ1-5|14|TRBV5-1|-|-
TGCGCCAGCAGCTCGCGTCCGGGCAATCAGCCCCAGCATTTT
CASSSRPGNQPQHF
>TRBJ2-3|15|TRBV27|-|-
TGTGCCAGCAGTTCGACCGGGGTCAGCACAGATACGCAGTATTTT
CASSSTGVSTDTQYF
>TRBJ1-2|15|TRBV5-5|TRBD1|many
TGTGCCAGCAGCGATAGGACAGGGGCCTTCTATGGCTACACCTTC
CASSDRTGAFYGYTF
>TRBJ1-1|13|TRBV12-3/TRBV12-4|-|many
TGTGCCAGCACTGGACGGATTAACACTGAAGCTTTCTTT
CASTGRINTEAFF
>TRBJ1-5|18|TRBV19|-|many
TGTGCCAGTAGTATAGATCGCGCAAAACAGTTCGGTGATCAGCCCCAGCATTTT
CASSIDRAKQFGDQPQHF
>TRBJ1-5|14|TRBV28|-|-
TGTGCCAGCAGTATGGCAGTTAGCAATCAGCCCCAGCATTTT
CASSMAVSNQPQHF
>TRBJ1-1|14|TRBV19|-|few
TGTGCCACCAGGACCGGCGGGGAGAACACTGAAGCTTTCTTT
CATRTGGENTEAFF
>TRBJ1-4|15|TRBV2|-|many
TGTGCCAGCAGCCGAAACCGGGCAGTTAATGAAAAACTGTTTTTT
CASSRNRAVNEKLFF
>TRBJ2-2|15|TRBV30|-|many
TGTGCCTGGAGTGTACGAAAAGTTACCCCCGGGGAGCTGTTTTTT
CAWSVRKVTPGELFF
>TRBJ2-5|13|TRBV3-1|-|many
TGTGCCAGCAGCTCTAGCATCGGGGAGACCCAGTACTTC
CASSSSIGETQYF
>TRBJ2-3|14|TRBV11-2|TRBD1|many
TGTGCCAGCAGCCAAGGGACAGGGGCAGATACGCAGTATTTT
CASSQGTGADTQYF
>TRBJ2-5|16|TRBV5-1|-|many
TGCGCCAGCAGCCCCCCGGACGGGGGCGTCGGAGAGACCCAGTACTTC
CASSPPDGGVGETQYF
>TRBJ1-2|18|TRBV4-1|-|-
TGCGCCAGCAGCCAAGATAGGACCGGGACTCTCGGGGGCTATGGCTACACCTTC
CASSQDRTGTLGGYGYTF
>TRBJ1-5|15|TRBV27|-|many
TGTGCCAGCAGTCACTCGGCGGGACAAAGTCAGCCCCAGCATTTT
CASSHSAGQSQPQHF
>TRBJ2-3|17|TRBV7-8|-|-
TGTGCCAGCAGCTTATTAGTCGGCGGGGGCGTCACAGATACGCAGTATTTT
CASSLLVGGGVTDTQYF
>TRBJ2-1|17|TRBV10-3|TRBD2|-
TGTGCCATCAGTGAGTTCCTAGCGGGGGTATCCTACAATGAGCAGTTCTTC
CAISEFLAGVSYNEQFF